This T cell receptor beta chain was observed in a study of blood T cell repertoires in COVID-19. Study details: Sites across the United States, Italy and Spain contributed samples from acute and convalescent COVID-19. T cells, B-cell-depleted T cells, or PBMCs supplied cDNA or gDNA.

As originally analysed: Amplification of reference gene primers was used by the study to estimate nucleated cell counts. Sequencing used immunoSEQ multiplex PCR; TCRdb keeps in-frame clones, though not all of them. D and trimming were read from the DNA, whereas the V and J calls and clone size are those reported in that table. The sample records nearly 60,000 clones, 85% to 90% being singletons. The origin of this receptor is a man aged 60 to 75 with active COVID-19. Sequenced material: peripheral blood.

The DNA of the CDR3 is TGTGCCAGCTTGGGACAGGGGACCGAGCAGTACTTC. It encodes CASLGQGTEQYF. The genes are TRBV11-1 and TRBJ2-7; 10 nucleotides align to TRBD1. The CDR3 length is 12 residues. Per germline, CDR1 SGHAT and CDR2 FQDESV (reference sequence). Trimming took 8 bases from V and 6 from J; bases not matched to a gene: 4.